This T cell receptor beta chain was recovered during a study of shared clonotypes between healthy human individuals. Study-wide background: Each donor had three CD4 naive, three CD4 memory, two CD8 naive and one CD8 memory plate.

Per the original data handling: Filtering differed for immunoSEQ, which gave only junction sequences without quality scores. Clones were read by immunoSEQ multiplex PCR, and TCRdb kept only the in-frame ones, dropping some. V, J and clone size derive from that table, while D and trimming were established from the DNA sequence. The sample lists about 2.4 million clones, 93% seen once, with roughly 0.39% in the top ten. In the case of this clone: Different DNA sequences within this sample yield the same CDR3.

The CDR3 totals 14 residues. Between the trimmed V and J ends, which lost 4 bases and 4 bases, there was a span of 11 bases. The germline V gene encodes CDR1 MDHEN and CDR2 SYDVKM. In the CD4+ fraction, cells were divided into CD45RA+ naive and CD45RA-negative memory subsets. The receptor was derived from a man between 18 and 29 years old in good health. Some clones in this sample may be carry-over from other donors' samples. The chain combines TRBV28 with TRBJ1-3; D unresolved. The sequenced sample was naive CD4+ T cells from PBMCs. This sample's subset: CD45RA+ positively selected. The CDR3 region is CASSSRVSGNTIYF. The CDR3 bases are TGTGCCAGCAGTTCGAGGGTGTCGGGAAACACCATATATTTT.